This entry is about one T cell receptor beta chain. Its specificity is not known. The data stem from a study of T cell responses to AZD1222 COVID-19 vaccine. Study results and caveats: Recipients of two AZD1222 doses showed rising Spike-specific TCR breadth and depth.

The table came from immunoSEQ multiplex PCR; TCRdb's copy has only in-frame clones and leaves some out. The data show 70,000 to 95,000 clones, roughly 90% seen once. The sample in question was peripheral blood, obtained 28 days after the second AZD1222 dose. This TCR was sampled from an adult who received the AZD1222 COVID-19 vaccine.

CDR3 protein: CASSRGTPVNTGELFF. In DNA form, the CDR3 reads TGTGCCAGCTCACGAGGAACTCCGGTAAACACCGGGGAGCTGTTTTTT. The rearrangement joins TRBV18 to TRBJ2-2, with D uncertain. The CDR3 is 16 residues long. Trimming took off 4 bases at V and 2 bases at J, with 14 bases between the two ends. The V gene's germline CDR1 is KGHSH and CDR2 LQKENI.